The T cell receptor beta chain under discussion was sequenced for a study of memory CD4+ T cells and cytomegalovirus serostatus. This clone was recorded a few times. Its cognate antigen is unknown. The sort gate was single viable CD3+CD4+CD8-CD45RO+ cells for memory CD4+ T cells. CD4+ T cells were isolated by positive magnetic selection. Study-wide points: 67 of 164 known CMV-associated TCRbeta sequences appeared in CD4+ memory. CMV serostatus prediction reached median AUC approximately 0.95, or 0.91 with US-trained model.

CDR3 length equals 13 residues. Germline V gene lookup returns CDR1 SGHRS and CDR2 YFSETQ. The germline V and J ends were trimmed by 4 bases and 7 bases, with 11 bases remaining between them. Source study methods: Out-of-frame sequences were removed, leaving around 2.2 million distinct TCRbeta sequences. Profiling relied on immunoSEQ multiplex PCR, and the TCRdb table lists in-frame clones only, not all of them. V and J calls and clone size are those listed in that table; D and trimming were worked out from the DNA. Among approximately 40,000 clones, around 78% were seen once, and the ten largest hold approximately 0.54%.

V usage is TRBV5-1 and J usage is TRBJ1-4; D is unclear. The specimen was memory CD4+ T cells from blood. This receptor was taken from an adult in good health and CMV-seronegative. CDR3 sequence (DNA): TGCGCCAGCAGCCCCAAGGCAGGTGAAAAACTGTTTTTT. Translating it yields CASSPKAGEKLFF.